This T cell receptor (beta chain) is from a study of T cells in Graves' hyperthyroidism and ophthalmopathy. TCR beta CDR3 regions were amplified from RNA transcripts. The primer set for the first-round RT-PCR of the TCR CDR3 was HTBI. MiXCR was run by TCRdb on the multiplex PCR reads, yielding one entry per CDR3 protein. The sample has some 500,000 distinct CDR3 sequences, roughly 25% seen once. PBMCs were derived from roughly 10 ml fresh peripheral blood. Sample: blood. This TCR derives from a woman in her twenties or thirties with Graves' ophthalmopathy.

CDR3 bases: TGTGCCAGCACGGGGACAGAAATCTGGCAGCCCCAGCATTTT. It codes for CASTGTEIWQPQHF. The V and J genes are TRBV6-1 and TRBJ1-5, with 7 bases identical to TRBD1. This CDR3 spans 14 amino acids. Trimming took 7 bases from V and 7 from J; bases not matched to a gene: 10. The germline V gene encodes CDR1 MNHNS and CDR2 SASEGT.